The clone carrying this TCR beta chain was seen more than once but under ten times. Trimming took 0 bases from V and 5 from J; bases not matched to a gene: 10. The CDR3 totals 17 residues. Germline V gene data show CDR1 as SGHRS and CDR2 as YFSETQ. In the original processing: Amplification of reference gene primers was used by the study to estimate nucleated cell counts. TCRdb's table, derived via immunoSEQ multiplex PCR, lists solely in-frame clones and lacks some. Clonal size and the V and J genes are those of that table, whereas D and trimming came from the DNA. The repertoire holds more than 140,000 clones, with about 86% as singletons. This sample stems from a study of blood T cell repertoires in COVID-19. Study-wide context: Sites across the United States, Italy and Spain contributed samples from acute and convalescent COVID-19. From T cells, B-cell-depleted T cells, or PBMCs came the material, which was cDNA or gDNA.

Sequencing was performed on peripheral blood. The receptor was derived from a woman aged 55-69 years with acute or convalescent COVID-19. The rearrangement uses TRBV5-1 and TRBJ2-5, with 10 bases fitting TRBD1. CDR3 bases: TGCGCCAGCAGCTTGGAACGTAGGGACAGGGGCTCTGAGACCCAGTACTTC. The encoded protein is CASSLERRDRGSETQYF.